The clone carrying this T cell receptor (beta chain) was picked up many times. What it recognizes is unknown. Per the germline V gene, CDR1 is LGHNA and CDR2 is YNFKEQ. V lost 0 bases and J lost 6; bases outside the gene matches: 2. The CDR3 extends over 14 amino acids. Researchers used 5'RACE with constant-segment primers to make TCR alpha and TCR beta cDNA libraries that carry sample barcodes and UMIs. TCRdb reanalysed the 5' RACE reads using MiXCR and keeps one entry per CDR3 protein. In the table there are under 300,000 distinct CDR3 sequences, about 16% of which are singletons. These data are taken from a study of T-cell memory formation after mild COVID-19. Study-level information: The two donors had largely donor-specific TCR clusters. Regarding the study as a whole: Among clones contracting day 15 to 85, CD4/CD8 was balanced, whereas later expanders leaned CD4+. The study found contracting CD4+ clones mainly in CM and EM and contracting CD8+ clones in EMRA.

The J gene is TRBJ2-3, the V gene TRBV4-2; 8 nucleotides match TRBD2. This receptor was taken from a man between 18 and 29 years old who had mild COVID-19 (a few samples of this study predate the infection). Cell type and time point are not known. The sample consisted of PBMCs or a T cell subset sorted from them (not recorded which). The CDR3 sequence is CASSQDRGGDTQYF. For the CDR3, the DNA is TGTGCCAGCAGCCAAGATCGGGGGGGTGATACGCAGTATTTT.